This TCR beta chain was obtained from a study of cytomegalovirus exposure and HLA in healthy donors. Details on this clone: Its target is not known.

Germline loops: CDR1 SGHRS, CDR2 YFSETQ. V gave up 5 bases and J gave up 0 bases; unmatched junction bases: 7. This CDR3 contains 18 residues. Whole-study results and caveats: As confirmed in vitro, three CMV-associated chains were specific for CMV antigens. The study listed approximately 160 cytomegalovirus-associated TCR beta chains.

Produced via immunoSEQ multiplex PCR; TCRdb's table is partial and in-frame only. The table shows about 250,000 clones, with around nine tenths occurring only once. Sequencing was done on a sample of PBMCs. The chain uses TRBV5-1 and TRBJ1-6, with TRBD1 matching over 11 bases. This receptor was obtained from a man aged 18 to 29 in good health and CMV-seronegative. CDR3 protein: CASRGTGGASSYNSPLHF. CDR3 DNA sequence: TGCGCCAGCAGGGGGACAGGGGGTGCCAGCTCCTATAATTCACCCCTCCACTTT.